A single sample gave rise to the 8 T cell receptor beta chains below, sequenced in a study of T-cell reconstitution after alpha-beta-depleted transplantation in children. The library targeted TCRbeta and was prepared with unique molecular identifiers. In TCRdb, the PCR reads were re-called with MiXCR into one record per CDR3 protein. Here the sample spans some 440,000 distinct CDR3 sequences, roughly 15% being singletons. The sequenced sample was PBMCs, mostly from graft donor cells, obtained 360 days after TCRalphabeta/CD19-depleted stem cell transplant. The receptors were sampled from a boy in the first two years of life who had a stem cell transplant for Wiskott-Aldrich syndrome, so the T cells may come from the graft donor.

The chain employs TRBV7-2 and TRBJ2-7; the D gene is possibly TRBD2 (5 bases). This CDR3 is built from 13 residues. Trimming took 5 bases from V and 4 from J, leaving 12 bases between them. Germline V gene lookup returns CDR1 SGHTA and CDR2 FQGNSA. CDR3 in DNA: TGTGCCAGCAGCCCCAGACTATTATACGAGCAGTACTTC. Protein sequence: CASSPRLLYEQYF.

This clonotype was found a few times. V and J are TRBV29-1 and TRBJ2-1; TRBD2 matches 10 bases. CDR3 size: 12 residues. J gave up 9 bases and V 5 bases, and 4 bases lay outside the gene matches. The germline CDR1 and CDR2 sequences are SQVTM and ANQGSEA. This chain's CDR3 is CSVLAGGGEQFF. In nucleotides, the CDR3 is TGCAGCGTTTTAGCGGGAGGAGGTGAGCAGTTCTTC.

This chain links TRBV5-1 with TRBJ2-7, with 9 bases fitting TRBD2. Trimming cost V 3 bases and J 3 bases; bases outside gene matches: 7. CDR1 and CDR2 (germline): SGHRS, YFSETQ. CDR3 length: 15 amino acids. CDR3 protein: CASSSGPSGIYEQYF. The CDR3 DNA is TGCGCCAGCAGCTCCGGCCCTAGCGGGATCTACGAGCAGTACTTC.

The chain recombines TRBV13 with TRBJ2-1; 11 bases line up with TRBD2. Losses at the gene ends were 4 bases for V and 5 bases for J; bases not matched to a gene: 16. Germline loops: CDR1 PRHDT, CDR2 FYEKMQ (reference sequence). The CDR3 loop spans 19 amino acids. The CDR3 region is CASSSISGGAMRFDNEQFF. In DNA, the CDR3 is TGTGCCAGCAGCTCCATTAGCGGGGGGGCGATGCGGTTTGACAATGAGCAGTTCTTC.

This chain joins TRBV12-3 or TRBV12-4 and TRBJ2-7; 8 bases map to TRBD1. Losses at the gene ends were 6 bases for V and 7 bases for J; bases not matched to a gene: 14. CDR3 length: 15 amino acids. CDR3: CASSWTGKLPSEQYF. CDR3 nucleotide sequence: TGTGCCAGCAGCTGGACAGGGAAGCTACCGTCAGAGCAGTACTTC.

The chain is built from TRBV5-1 and TRBJ2-2, with TRBD1 matching over 10 bases. This CDR3 comprises 16 residues. CDR1 is SGHRS, CDR2 YFSETQ, per germline. J was trimmed by 4 bases and V by 1 base; bases with no gene match: 4. The CDR3 region has the DNA TGCGCCAGCAGCTTGAGGACAGGGGGATCCACCGGGGAGCTGTTTTTT. Its protein product is CASSLRTGGSTGELFF.

This clonotype was detected ten times or more. The CDR3 loop reads CASRKGSYEQYF. CDR3 nucleotides: TGTGCCAGCAGGAAGGGCTCCTACGAGCAGTACTTC. The chain is built from TRBV6-1 and TRBJ2-7; D gene uncertain. The germline V gene has CDR1 MNHNS and CDR2 SASEGT. Between the trimmed V and J ends, which lost 6 bases and 0 bases, there was a span of 6 bases. The CDR3 has 12 amino acids.

The rearrangement uses TRBV4-1 and TRBJ2-4; perhaps TRBD2 as D (6 bases). Germline lookup yields CDR1 MGHRA and CDR2 YSYEKL. The CDR3 is 18 residues long. V shed 0 bases and J shed 2 bases, with 17 bases lying between them. The CDR3 loop reads CASSQDVTGVTPKNIQYF. In DNA form, the CDR3 reads TGCGCCAGCAGCCAAGATGTGACGGGGGTTACCCCCAAAAACATTCAGTACTTC.